This entry lists 17 T cell receptor beta chains sequenced from one sample in a study of response to subunit inactivated influenza vaccine. TCRdb analysed the RT-PCR reads with MiXCR anew, one entry per CDR3 protein. The sample lists approximately 500,000 distinct CDR3 sequences, around 13% occurring once. The material was PBMCs from blood, obtained roughly 12 days after vaccination. The source is a man aged 50-59 years who received an inactivated influenza vaccine.

This clonotype was detected only a few times. The chain uses TRBV12-3 or TRBV12-4 and TRBJ2-7, with D possibly matching TRBD2 (5 bases). The V end lost 3 bases, the J end lost 6 bases, and 15 bases lay between the germline ends. The CDR3 spans 14 residues. In nucleotides, the CDR3 is TGTGCCAGCAGTTTCGCAGACACGGGGAGCGAGCAGTACTTC. Amino acid sequence: CASSFADTGSEQYF.

The CDR3 sequence is CASSLSPSGTDTDTQYF. CDR3 DNA sequence: TGTGCCAGCAGTTTGTCTCCTTCGGGGACAGACACAGATACGCAGTATTTT. The chain recombines TRBV28 with TRBJ2-3, with 7 bases fitting TRBD1. Trimming cost V 3 bases and J 2 bases; bases outside gene matches: 11. This CDR3 contains 17 residues. From germline, CDR1 is MDHEN and CDR2 SYDVKM.

This clonotype was seen more than once but under ten times. The V call is TRBV7-2, the J call TRBJ2-5; D not certain. CDR1 SGHTA and CDR2 FQGNSA come from the germline V gene. CDR3 length equals 14 residues. The germline V and J ends were trimmed by 5 bases and 2 bases, with 12 bases remaining between them. This CDR3 is CASSNTLVQETQYF. The CDR3 DNA reads as TGTGCCAGCAGCAATACGTTGGTTCAAGAGACCCAGTACTTC.

This clonotype showed up just a few times. CDR3 nucleotides: TGTGCCAGCAGTTGGGGGGGGCTCGGGGAGACCCAGTACTTC. Residues: CASSWGGLGETQYF. The chain links TRBV12-3 or TRBV12-4 to TRBJ2-5; TRBD2 is a possible D gene (7 bases). The length of the CDR3 is 14 residues. V was clipped by 4 bases and J by 5 bases, with 14 bases between them.

This clonotype has more than one count but fewer than ten. The rearrangement uses TRBV30 and TRBJ1-3; D call uncertain. Germline V gene lookup returns CDR1 GTSNPN and CDR2 SVGIG (reference sequence). Trimming took off 5 bases at V and 2 bases at J, with 13 bases between the two ends. This CDR3 has 14 amino acids. The CDR3 nucleotides are TGTGCCTGGGACACTTGGAACCCTGGAAACACCATATATTTT. Its translation: CAWDTWNPGNTIYF.

This clonotype was picked up a small number of times. The chain combines TRBV12-3 or TRBV12-4 with TRBJ1-5, with a tentative D call TRBD1 (5 bases). Trimming removed 1 base at V and 7 bases at J, with 14 bases between. The CDR3 runs to 15 residues. The CDR3: CASSLGGHSEQPQHF. Written as DNA, the CDR3 is TGTGCCAGCAGTTTAGGAGGACATAGCGAACAGCCCCAGCATTTT.

There are a few counts of this clonotype. The chain employs TRBV20-1 and TRBJ2-7; no definite D call. Trimming stripped 5 bases from V and 1 base from J, with 9 bases between. This CDR3 spans 12 amino acids. Germline V gene sequence: CDR1 DFQATT, CDR2 SNEGSKA (reference sequence). Here the CDR3 reads CSAPGPSYEQYF. CDR3 coding DNA: TGCAGTGCTCCGGGCCCATCCTACGAGCAGTACTTC.

This clonotype was seen repeatedly, ten times or more. The chain joins TRBV4-3 to TRBJ2-1; D unresolved. This CDR3 is 14 amino acids long. V lost 6 bases and J lost 9, with 18 bases in between. Per germline, CDR1 LGHNA and CDR2 YSLEER. CDR3 DNA: TGCGCCAGCAGGGTGATGTTAGGGTCGGGTGAGCAGTTCTTC. Translating gives CASRVMLGSGEQFF.

This clonotype was counted a few times. V and J are TRBV5-1 and TRBJ2-5, with 14 bases lining up with TRBD2. The germline V gene encodes CDR1 SGHRS and CDR2 YFSETQ. Trimming took 5 bases from V and 0 from J; bases not matched to a gene: 6. The CDR3 covers 17 residues. The CDR3 sequence: CASSSTSGREHQETQYF. The CDR3 DNA reads as TGCGCCAGCAGTTCGACTAGCGGGAGGGAACACCAAGAGACCCAGTACTTC.

V is TRBV14 and J is TRBJ2-5, with 9 bases matching TRBD1. The CDR3 runs 15 residues. CDR1 SGHDN and CDR2 FVKESK come from the germline V gene. V trimming: 3 bases; J trimming: 3 bases; junction bases outside the gene matches: 5. The CDR3 is CASSQWTGVKETQYF. The CDR3 region has the DNA TGTGCCAGCAGCCAGTGGACAGGGGTAAAAGAGACCCAGTACTTC.

This clonotype was recorded many times. The rearrangement joins TRBV29-1 to TRBJ2-7; D possibly matches TRBD1 or TRBD2 (5 bases each). There are 12 residues in the CDR3. CDR1 and CDR2 from the germline V gene are SQVTM and ANQGSEA. V gave up 3 bases and J gave up 7 bases, with 13 bases separating them. The CDR3 region is CSVDQGRDEQYF. In nucleotides, the CDR3 is TGCAGCGTTGATCAGGGCCGGGATGAGCAGTACTTC.

This sequence joins TRBV28 and TRBJ2-7; 8 bases agree with TRBD1. Germline CDR1 reads MDHEN; CDR2 reads SYDVKM. The CDR3 spans 15 residues. The V segment lost 6 bases and the J segment 6 bases; nucleotides outside the gene matches: 13. CDR3 in amino acids: CASRLSWTGQSEQYF. The CDR3 region has the DNA TGTGCCAGCAGGCTATCGTGGACAGGGCAAAGCGAGCAGTACTTC.

The gene calls are TRBV6-1 and TRBJ1-6, with D possibly being TRBD1 (5 bases). Germline assignment: CDR1 MNHNS and CDR2 SASEGT. This CDR3 comprises 15 residues. V dropped 8 bases and J dropped 9 bases, with 20 bases sitting between them. The DNA of the CDR3 is TGTGCCAGCCTCCGCATGGGGGGGTCGTTTTCACCCCTCCACTTT. Its protein product is CASLRMGGSFSPLHF.

The CDR3 here is CASSWRTSGTDTQYF. The CDR3 DNA follows: TGTGCCAGCAGCTGGAGGACTAGCGGGACAGATACGCAGTATTTT. The genes are TRBV5-6 and TRBJ2-3, with TRBD2 identical over 11 bases. Germline V gene lookup returns CDR1 SGHDT and CDR2 YYEEEE. This CDR3 contains 15 residues. Trimming at V came to 3 bases and at J to 3 bases, leaving 3 bases not matched to a gene.

The chain employs TRBV12-3 or TRBV12-4 and TRBJ1-3, with D uncertain. The CDR3 covers 11 residues. The germline V and J ends were trimmed by 0 bases and 7 bases, with 1 base remaining between them. The CDR3 here is CASSLANTIYF. CDR3 bases: TGTGCCAGCAGTTTAGCCAACACCATATATTTT.

This clonotype was counted ten times or more. This rearrangement joins TRBV5-1 to TRBJ2-2; D not resolved. The germline V gene has CDR1 SGHRS and CDR2 YFSETQ. CDR3 length: 14 amino acids. V lost 6 bases and J 2 bases, leaving 11 bases between the germline ends. The CDR3 loop is CASTRTENTGELFF. CDR3 nucleotide sequence: TGCGCCAGCACAAGGACGGAAAACACCGGGGAGCTGTTTTTT.

This clonotype was seen only a few times. The J gene is TRBJ1-4, the V gene TRBV20-1; 9 nucleotides match TRBD1. The CDR3 sequence is 16 residues long. J gave up 8 bases and V 7 bases, and 17 bases lay outside the gene matches. Germline values: CDR1 DFQATT, CDR2 SNEGSKA (reference sequence). As DNA, the CDR3 is TGCAGTGTTGACCGGGACAGGGATATGTTGGAAGAAAAACTGTTTTTT. It is translated as CSVDRDRDMLEEKLFF.